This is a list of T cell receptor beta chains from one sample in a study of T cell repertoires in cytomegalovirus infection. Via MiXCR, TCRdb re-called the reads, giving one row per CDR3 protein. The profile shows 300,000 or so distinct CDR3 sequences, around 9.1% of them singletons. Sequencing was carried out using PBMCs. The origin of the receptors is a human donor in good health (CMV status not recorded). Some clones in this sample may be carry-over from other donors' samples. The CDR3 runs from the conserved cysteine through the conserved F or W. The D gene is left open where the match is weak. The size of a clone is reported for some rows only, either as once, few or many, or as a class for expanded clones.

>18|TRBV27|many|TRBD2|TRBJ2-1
TGTGCCAGCAGGGCCCAGGGACTAGCGGGGGCCTACTACAATGAGCAGTTCTTC
CASRAQGLAGAYYNEQFF
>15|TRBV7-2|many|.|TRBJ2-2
TGTGCCAGCAGCTTAATGTGGGACACCGCCGGGGAGCTGTTTTTT
CASSLMWDTAGELFF
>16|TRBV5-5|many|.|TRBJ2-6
TGTGCCAGCAGCTTAAACTCAATCTCTGGGGCCAACGTCCTGACTTTC
CASSLNSISGANVLTF
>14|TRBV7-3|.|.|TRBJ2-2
TGCGCCAGCAGAACGGGGGTTGGCACCGGGGAGCTGTTTTTT
CASRTGVGTGELFF
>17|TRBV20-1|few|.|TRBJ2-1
TGCAGTGCTAGATTTATCGGACGCCCGTCGGGGAGGAATGAGCAGTTCTTC
CSARFIGRPSGRNEQFF
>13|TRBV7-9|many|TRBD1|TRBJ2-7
TGTGCCAGCAGCGGGACAGGGTCCTACGAGCAGTACTTC
CASSGTGSYEQYF
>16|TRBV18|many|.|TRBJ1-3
TGTGCCAGCTCACCCCCCGGGACCATCTCTGGAAACACCATATATTTT
CASSPPGTISGNTIYF
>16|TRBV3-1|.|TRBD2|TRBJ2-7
TGTGCCAGCAGCCGGAGCGGGGGATATAGCTCCTACGAGCAGTACTTC
CASSRSGGYSSYEQYF
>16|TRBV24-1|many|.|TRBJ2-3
TGTGCCACCAGTGATTTTACTCGCGGGGACACAGATACGCAGTATTTT
CATSDFTRGDTDTQYF
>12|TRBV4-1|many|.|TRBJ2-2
TGCGCCAGCAGGGACCTCACCGGGGAGCTGTTTTTT
CASRDLTGELFF
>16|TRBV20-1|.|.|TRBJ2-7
TGCAGTGCTAGAGACCTACGGGAATCAAGCTCCTACGAGCAGTACTTC
CSARDLRESSSYEQYF
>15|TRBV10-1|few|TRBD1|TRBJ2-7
TGCGCCAGCAGTGACCCCGACAGGGACAGCTACGAGCAGTACTTC
CASSDPDRDSYEQYF
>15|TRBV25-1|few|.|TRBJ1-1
TGTGCCAGCAGTGAATACGGGGCAGCTTTTCTCGAAGCTTTCTTT
CASSEYGAAFLEAFF
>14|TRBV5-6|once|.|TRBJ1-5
TGTGCCAGCAGCTTATCGACAGCGAATCAGCCCCAGCATTTT
CASSLSTANQPQHF
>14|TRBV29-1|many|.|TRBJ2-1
TGCAGCGTTGACTTGGCCCAAGGTGGGAATGAGCAGTTCTTC
CSVDLAQGGNEQFF
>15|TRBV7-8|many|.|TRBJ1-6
TGTGCCAGCAGGCTACGGAGCTCCTATAATTCACCCCTCCACTTT
CASRLRSSYNSPLHF
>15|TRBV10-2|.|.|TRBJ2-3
TGCGCCAGCAAAGGGGTTAGAGGTTCTGGAGATACGCAGTATTTT
CASKGVRGSGDTQYF
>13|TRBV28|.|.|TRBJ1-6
TGTGCCATCTACGATGGGGGGGGTCAGTCCCTCCACTTT
CAIYDGGGQSLHF
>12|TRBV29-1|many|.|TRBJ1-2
TGCAGCGTTGGGGGCCAAAACTATGGCTACACCTTC
CSVGGQNYGYTF
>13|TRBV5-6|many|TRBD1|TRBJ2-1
TGTGCCAGCAGCTGGGGGACAGGGAATGAGCAGTTCTTC
CASSWGTGNEQFF
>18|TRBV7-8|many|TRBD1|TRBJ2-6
TGTGCCAGCAGCGAAAACAGGGGTGTGATTTCTGGGGCCAACGTCCTGACTTTC
CASSENRGVISGANVLTF
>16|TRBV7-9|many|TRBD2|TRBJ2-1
TGTGCCAGCAGCTTCGCGGCGCGGGGGGGCCCGAATGAGCAGTTCTTC
CASSFAARGGPNEQFF
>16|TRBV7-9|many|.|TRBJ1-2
TGTGCCAGCAGCCCAGGCGGGACACTAGCTAACTATGGCTACACCTTC
CASSPGGTLANYGYTF
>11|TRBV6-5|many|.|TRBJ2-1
TGTGCCAGCAGTTACCCGGGGGAGCAGTTCTTC
CASSYPGEQFF
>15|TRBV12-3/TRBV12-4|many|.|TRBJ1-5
TGTGCCAGCAGGCTACAGGGTCGGAGTAATCAGCCCCAGCATTTT
CASRLQGRSNQPQHF
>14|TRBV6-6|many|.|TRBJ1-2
TGTGCCAGCACCTTCCAACCGGGGAACTATGGCTACACCTTC
CASTFQPGNYGYTF
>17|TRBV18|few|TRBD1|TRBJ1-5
TGTGCCAGCTCTAGATCTCCAGGACAGGGGAGCAATCAGCCCCAGCATTTT
CASSRSPGQGSNQPQHF
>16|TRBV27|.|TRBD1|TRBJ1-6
TGTGCCAGCAGTTGGGGGACAGGGGCAATAAATTCACCCCTCCACTTT
CASSWGTGAINSPLHF
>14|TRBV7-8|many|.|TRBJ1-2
TGTGCCAGCAGCTTAGCAGGCGGAATCTATGGCTACACCTTC
CASSLAGGIYGYTF
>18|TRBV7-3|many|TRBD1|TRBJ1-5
TGTGCCAGCAGCGAAACGGTGACGGGACAGAATAGCAATCAGCCCCAGCATTTT
CASSETVTGQNSNQPQHF
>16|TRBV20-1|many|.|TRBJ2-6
TGCAGTGCCCCGGGACACAAGAGCTCTGGGGCCAACGTCCTGACTTTC
CSAPGHKSSGANVLTF
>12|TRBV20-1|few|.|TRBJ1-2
TGCAGTGCTAGAGACGGACTTTATGGCTACACCTTC
CSARDGLYGYTF
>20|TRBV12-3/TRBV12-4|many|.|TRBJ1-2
TGTGCCAGCAGCCCCGTGCTATATTCTGGCGGCCAGCACTATGGGTATGGCTACACCTTC
CASSPVLYSGGQHYGYGYTF
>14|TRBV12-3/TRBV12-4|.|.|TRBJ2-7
TGTGCCAGCAGTTTATGGAAAGGGTCTAACGAGCAGTACTTC
CASSLWKGSNEQYF
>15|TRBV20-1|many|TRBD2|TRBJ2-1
TGCAGTGCTAGGGGGACTAGCGGTTCCTACAATGAGCAGTTCTTC
CSARGTSGSYNEQFF
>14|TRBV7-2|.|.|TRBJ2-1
TGTGCCAGCGGTGACCGGGGTTTCTACAATGAGCAGTTCTTC
CASGDRGFYNEQFF
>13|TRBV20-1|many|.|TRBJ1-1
TGCAGTGCTAGAGATTTCCAGATTACTGAAGCTTTCTTT
CSARDFQITEAFF
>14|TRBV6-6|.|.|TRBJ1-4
TGTGCCAGCAGGTCAGGAGCAACTAATGAAAAACTGTTTTTT
CASRSGATNEKLFF
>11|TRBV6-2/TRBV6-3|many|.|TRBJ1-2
TGTGCCACTCTTGACAACTATGGCTACACCTTC
CATLDNYGYTF
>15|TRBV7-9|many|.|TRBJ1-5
TGTGCCAGCAGCTTAGCCGGGGGGCTGGGGCAGCCCCAGCATTTT
CASSLAGGLGQPQHF
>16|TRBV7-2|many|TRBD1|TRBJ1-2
TGTGCCAGCAGCTTAGCCTCTGACAGGGCTAACTATGGCTACACCTTC
CASSLASDRANYGYTF
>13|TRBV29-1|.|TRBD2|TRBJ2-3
TGCAGCGTTAGGGGGCTAGCGGGGCATACGCAGTATTTT
CSVRGLAGHTQYF
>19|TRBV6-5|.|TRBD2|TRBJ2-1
TGTGCCAGCAGTCCAGGACTAGCGGGGGGCCCAAGCTCCTACAATGAGCAGTTCTTC
CASSPGLAGGPSSYNEQFF
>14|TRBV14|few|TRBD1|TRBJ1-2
TGTGCCAGCAGCCAAGGAAGGGGGCATGATGGCTACACCTTC
CASSQGRGHDGYTF
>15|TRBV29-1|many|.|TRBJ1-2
TGCAGCGTTGAAGATCCAGGAGGCTTCTACTATGGCTACACCTTC
CSVEDPGGFYYGYTF
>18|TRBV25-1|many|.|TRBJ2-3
TGTGCCAGCAGTGAATATTTCTCGGGAACAGGCCTCACAGATACGCAGTATTTT
CASSEYFSGTGLTDTQYF
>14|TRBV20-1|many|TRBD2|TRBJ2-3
TGCAGTGCCCGCCCAGCGGGGAGCACAGATACGCAGTATTTT
CSARPAGSTDTQYF
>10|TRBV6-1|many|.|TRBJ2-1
TGTGCCAGCGTCTACAATGAGCAGTTCTTC
CASVYNEQFF
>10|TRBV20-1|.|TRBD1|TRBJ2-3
TGCAGTGCAGGGACAGGTACGCAGTATTTT
CSAGTGTQYF
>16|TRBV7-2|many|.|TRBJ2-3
TGTGCCAGCACCTCTCGGGCGGGCCTTAGCACAGATACGCAGTATTTT
CASTSRAGLSTDTQYF